This entry is about one TCR beta chain. The antigen remains unidentified. This CDR3 contains 14 residues. The J segment lost 7 bases and the V segment lost 4 bases, leaving 5 bases of the junction unmatched. Germline CDR1 SGHTS, CDR2 YDEGEE. The sample belongs to a study of T cell responses to AZD1222 COVID-19 vaccine. Notes on the study in general: Clonal diversity was possibly underestimated; the donors were predominantly white British and more often female. The peak T cell response came first, and repertoires were sampled only after it.

Assay used: immunoSEQ multiplex PCR; TCRdb lists only in-frame clones, some missing. Of tens of thousands of clones in the sample, 92% are singletons; the top ten hold roughly 4.7%. The chain combines TRBV5-8 with TRBJ1-5; 10 bases are a match to TRBD1. This material consisted of peripheral blood, taken 28 days after the second AZD1222 dose. This sequence was found in an adult who received the AZD1222 COVID-19 vaccine. Here the CDR3 reads CASSVVGQGQPQHF. In DNA, the CDR3 is TGTGCCAGCAGCGTGGTGGGACAGGGGCAGCCCCAGCATTTT. Full variable domain (outside the CDR3, taken from reference TRBV5-8 and TRBJ1-5): EAGVTQSPTHLIKTRGQQATLRCSPISGHTSVYWYQQALGLGLQFLLWYDEGEERNRGNFPPRFSGRQFPNYSSELNVNALELEDSALYLCASSVVGQGQPQHFGDGTRLSIL.